These 9 T cell receptor beta chains share one sample of origin, sequenced in a study of blood T cell repertoires in COVID-19. Profiling relied on immunoSEQ multiplex PCR, and the TCRdb table lists in-frame clones only, not all of them. Of 150,000 to 200,000 clones listed, 79% were seen once; the top ten hold around 16%. The sample consisted of peripheral blood. The receptors stem from a man between 60 and 70 years old with active or convalescent COVID-19.

The chain recombines TRBV7-2 with TRBJ2-7, with TRBD2 as a possible D gene (6 bases). There are 14 residues in the CDR3. V gave up 3 bases and J gave up 3 bases, with 12 bases separating them. Germline loops: CDR1 SGHTA, CDR2 FQGNSA. This chain's CDR3 is CASSFSRGDYEQYF. The CDR3 coding sequence is TGTGCCAGCAGCTTTTCCCGCGGGGACTACGAGCAGTACTTC. Based on the CDR3 plus reference TRBV7-2 and TRBJ2-7, the full variable domain is GAGVSQSPSNKVTEKGKDVELRCDPISGHTALYWYRQSLGQGLEFLIYFQGNSAPDKSGLPSDRFSAERTGGSVSTLTIQRTQQEDSAVYLCASSFSRGDYEQYFGPGTRLTVT.

The V gene is TRBV6-6, the J gene TRBJ2-1; D may be TRBD1 (9 bases). Trimming took 5 bases from V and 10 from J, leaving 27 bases between them. Germline V gives CDR1 MNHNY, CDR2 SVGAGI (reference sequence). The CDR3 covers 17 residues. In nucleotides, the CDR3 is TGTGCCAGCAGTCCCGGGACAGGGCAAAGCGGGAGTTGGGAGCAGTTCTTC. Its protein product is CASSPGTGQSGSWEQFF.

This clone occurred a few times. The chain is built from TRBV9 and TRBJ2-2, with 12 positions matching TRBD2. The CDR3 extends over 17 amino acids. The germline gives CDR1 SGDLS, CDR2 YYNGEE. The J segment lost 9 bases and the V segment lost 4 bases, leaving 13 bases of the junction unmatched. CDR3 sequence reads: CASSINRLAGDRRELFF. For the CDR3, the DNA is TGTGCCAGCAGCATTAACCGACTAGCGGGAGATCGTAGGGAGCTGTTTTTT.

The rearrangement links TRBV9 to TRBJ2-2; D call uncertain. Germline V gene lookup returns CDR1 SGDLS and CDR2 YYNGEE. V was clipped by 1 base and J by 6 bases, with 7 bases between them. The CDR3 extends over 13 amino acids. CDR3 nucleotide sequence: TGTGCCAGCAGCGTAACAACAGCCGGGGAGCTGTTTTTT. This sequence encodes CASSVTTAGELFF.

This clone was counted at least ten times. V is TRBV7-2 and J is TRBJ2-5; a weak D match, TRBD2 (6 bases). CDR3 length: 15 residues. CDR1 is SGHTA and CDR2 is FQGNSA in the germline V gene. Trimming cost V 4 bases and J 7 bases, with 19 bases left between them. In DNA form, the CDR3 reads TGTGCCAGCAGCTCGACACGGGGCCCCGGGAGGACCCAGTACTTC. Translating it yields CASSSTRGPGRTQYF. Supplemented by reference TRBV7-2 and TRBJ2-5, the full variable domain reads GAGVSQSPSNKVTEKGKDVELRCDPISGHTALYWYRQSLGQGLEFLIYFQGNSAPDKSGLPSDRFSAERTGGSVSTLTIQRTQQEDSAVYLCASSSTRGPGRTQYFGPGTRLLVL.

The rearrangement links TRBV5-1 to TRBJ2-3; possible D gene TRBD2, 7 bases. Between the trimmed V and J ends, which lost 1 base and 2 bases, there was a span of 11 bases. CDR1 is SGHRS, CDR2 YFSETQ, per germline. This CDR3 region has 15 residues. The CDR3 DNA reads as TGCGCCAGCAGCTTGCCCGGGGGGCCCACAGATACGCAGTATTTT. It is translated as CASSLPGGPTDTQYF.

The rearrangement links TRBV6-6 to TRBJ2-3; D gene unclear. V lost 6 bases and J lost 2, with 12 bases in between. CDR3 length: 14 amino acids. Germline-derived CDR1 and CDR2 are MNHNY and SVGAGI (reference sequence). In DNA form, the CDR3 reads TGTGCCAGCAGACGAAACACCCTCACAGATACGCAGTATTTT. Protein product: CASRRNTLTDTQYF.

This clone has just a few counts. The chain links TRBV4-2 to TRBJ1-6; the D is unclear. The CDR3 runs to 14 residues. V was shortened by 1 base and J by 18 bases, with 19 bases between the two germline ends. CDR1 is LGHNA and CDR2 is YNFKEQ in the germline V gene. Here the CDR3 DNA reads TGTGCCAGCAGCCAAGGTCATTCGTCAGGACTCCCCCACTTT. This gives the protein CASSQGHSSGLPHF.

This chain uses TRBV15 with TRBJ2-5; 9 bases are a match to TRBD1. Per germline, CDR1 LNHNV and CDR2 YYDKDF (reference sequence). V was pared by 3 bases and J by 5 bases, with 13 bases of the junction left unmatched. The CDR3 is 17 amino acids. This CDR3 is CATSSGMTGGREETQYF. The CDR3, as DNA: TGTGCCACCAGCAGTGGGATGACAGGGGGAAGAGAGGAGACCCAGTACTTC.